Listed here is a single TCR beta chain. Its specificity is unknown. A single record per CDR3 protein comes from TCRdb applying MiXCR to the reads. The data show several thousand distinct CDR3 sequences, 25% to 30% seen once. Graft donor-derived T-allo10 cells were described as host-alloantigen-specific, anergic, and alloantigen-specifically suppressive. This entry is derived from a study of type 1 regulatory T cells. At the level of the study: This in vitro CD4 product, T-allo10, is enriched for Tr1 cells and alloantigen-specific.

Trimming stripped 6 bases from V and 1 base from J, with 10 bases between. The CDR3 loop spans 15 amino acids. The germline CDR1 and CDR2 sequences are MDHEN and SYDVKM. This clonotype was obtained from a human donor in good health. This chain uses TRBV28 with TRBJ2-6; unclear D gene. The sequencing input was cultured T cells, either the whole culture or a sorted T cell fraction (not recorded which). Subset given: Tr1-enriched cell product generated in vitro against host alloantigens. The CDR3, as DNA: TGTGCCAGCAGATCCCCATCATCTGGGGCCAACGTCCTGACTTTC. This gives the protein CASRSPSSGANVLTF.